This entry features one TCR beta chain sequence. Some clones are missing from TCRdb's copy, which holds only in-frame ones; the method was immunoSEQ multiplex PCR. The data show roughly 350,000 clones, around 87% seen once. The data stem from a study of blood T cell repertoires in COVID-19. This receptor was identified in a woman between 25 and 40 years old with COVID-19, enrolled during active disease. Sequenced input: peripheral blood.

The chain's CDR3 is CASSVLGAGARNEQFF. CDR3 nucleotide sequence: TGTGCCAGCAGCGTCCTCGGGGCGGGAGCAAGAAATGAGCAGTTCTTC. The chain employs TRBV3-1 (or the pseudogene TRBV3-2) and TRBJ2-1; 7 bases match TRBD2. The length of the CDR3 is 16 residues. CDR1 LGHDT and CDR2 YNNKEL come from the germline V gene (reference sequence). The junction had 14 bases not matched to a gene; V was cut back by 5 bases and J by 7 bases.